The T cell receptor (beta chain) under discussion was sequenced for a study of blood T cell repertoires in COVID-19. In the study overall: Researchers got acute and convalescent COVID-19 samples from the United States, Italy and Spain.

Under the authors' procedure: Amplification with reference gene primers provided the estimates of nucleated cell counts. Sequencing used immunoSEQ multiplex PCR; TCRdb keeps in-frame clones, though not all of them. Clonal size and the V and J genes are those of that table, whereas D and trimming came from the DNA. The table lists approximately 100,000 clones, around nine tenths of them singletons. The Seattle patients joined while their infection was active and were tracked longitudinally afterward. V was cut by 5 bases and J by 0 bases, with 13 bases left in between. Germline V gives CDR1 SGHVS, CDR2 FQNEAQ. The CDR3 length is 15 residues.

The V and J genes are TRBV7-8 and TRBJ1-2; D may be TRBD1 (6 bases). The clonotype was recovered from a human donor with COVID-19, enrolled during active disease. The donor label of this sample is uncertain. The sample taken for sequencing was peripheral blood. CDR3 region: CASSLGQFPNYGYTF. The CDR3 DNA reads as TGTGCCAGCAGCCTCGGACAGTTTCCTAACTATGGCTACACCTTC.